The 30 T cell receptor beta chains presented below share a single source sample, sequenced in a study of T cell repertoires in cytomegalovirus infection. TCRdb re-derived calls from the reads in MiXCR, one entry per CDR3 protein. The repertoire includes under 800,000 distinct CDR3 sequences, roughly a quarter of them detected once, and roughly 8% sits in the top ten. Input material: CD8+ T cells from PBMCs. These receptor sequences come from a human donor in good health (CMV status not recorded). Some clones in this sample may be carry-over from other donors' samples.

The chain combines TRBV12-5 with TRBJ1-1; 9 nucleotides agree with TRBD1. J lost 5 bases, V lost 3 bases, and 7 bases had no gene match. Germline V gene data show CDR1 as LGHNT and CDR2 as FRNRAP. The CDR3 is made up of 15 amino acids. In nucleotides, the CDR3 is TGTGCTAGTGGTTTTACCCGGACAGGGGAAACTGAAGCTTTCTTT. It yields the protein CASGFTRTGETEAFF.

This clonotype occurred once. A read error is possible here, since a much larger clone lies one base away. This chain uses TRBV7-9 with TRBJ1-5; tentatively, D is TRBD1 (5 bases). CDR1 and CDR2 (germline): SEHNR, FQNEAQ (reference sequence). The CDR3 is made up of 14 amino acids. In DNA, the CDR3 is TGTGCCAACAGCTTATCAGGGCACAATCAGCCCCAGCATTTT. It is translated as CANSLSGHNQPQHF.

Many counts were recorded for this clonotype. CDR3 sequence: CASSSVTGGHNEQFF. The CDR3 DNA follows: TGTGCCAGCAGTTCCGTAACAGGGGGGCACAATGAGCAGTTCTTC. This chain joins TRBV28 and TRBJ2-1; 8 nucleotides line up with TRBD1. Germline CDR1 and CDR2: MDHEN and SYDVKM. The CDR3 extends over 15 amino acids. V lost 4 bases and J lost 5; bases outside the gene matches: 7.

The chain recombines TRBV6-6 with TRBJ2-1, with D possibly being TRBD1 (5 bases). The CDR3 sequence is 15 residues long. V lost 2 bases and J lost 3, with 11 bases in between. In germline, CDR1 is MNHNY, CDR2 SVGAGI (reference sequence). CDR3 nucleotides: TGTGCCAGCAGTTACGTCCAGCAGGGCTACAATGAGCAGTTCTTC. Protein sequence: CASSYVQQGYNEQFF.

This clonotype was recorded many times. The CDR3 loop is CASSLSSPGPNQPQHF. The CDR3 DNA reads as TGTGCCAGCAGCTTATCATCTCCGGGCCCCAATCAGCCCCAGCATTTT. The chain carries TRBV7-8 and TRBJ1-5; D not certain. Trimming shortened V by 2 bases and J by 3 bases, and 14 bases separated the two germline ends. The length of the CDR3 is 16 residues. The germline CDR1 and CDR2 sequences are SGHVS and FQNEAQ.

There are a few counts of this clonotype. This chain joins TRBV4-1 and TRBJ2-5, with D perhaps TRBD1 (6 bases). This CDR3 spans 13 amino acids. Germline V gene sequence: CDR1 MGHRA, CDR2 YSYEKL. The ends were cut back, 0 bases at V and 6 bases at J, with 8 bases in the middle. CDR3 residues: CASSQDRDKTQYF. In DNA form, the CDR3 reads TGCGCCAGCAGCCAAGACAGGGACAAGACCCAGTACTTC.

The chain combines TRBV20-1 with TRBJ2-7; D is ambiguous. This CDR3 contains 11 residues. V was trimmed by 0 bases and J by 4 bases, leaving 4 bases between them. The germline V gene encodes CDR1 DFQATT and CDR2 SNEGSKA (reference sequence). The CDR3 is CSARDLYEQYV. The CDR3 DNA reads TGCAGTGCTAGAGATCTTTACGAGCAGTACGTC.

This clonotype was counted ten times or more. The V call is TRBV7-3, the J call TRBJ2-3; the D gene is possibly TRBD1 (6 bases). The germline V gene has CDR1 SGHTA and CDR2 FQGTGA. Trimming removed 3 bases at V and 4 bases at J, with 8 bases between. The CDR3 is 13 residues long. The CDR3 protein is CASSFEGADTQYF. Written as DNA, the CDR3 is TGTGCCAGCAGCTTCGAGGGGGCAGATACGCAGTATTTT.

This clonotype has just a few counts. The chain has TRBV5-6 and TRBJ2-7; TRBD1 or TRBD2 may be the D gene (5 bases each). This CDR3 contains 14 residues. Germline V CDR1 and CDR2: SGHDT, YYEEEE. The ends were cut back, 3 bases at V and 6 bases at J, with 16 bases in the middle. CDR3 sequence: CASSWSGQGGEQYF. The CDR3 DNA sequence: TGTGCCAGCAGCTGGTCGGGGCAGGGTGGCGAGCAGTACTTC. The full variable domain, its missing parts supplied by reference TRBV5-6 and TRBJ2-7, is DAGVTQSPTHLIKTRGQQVTLRCSPKSGHDTVSWYQQALGQGPQFIFQYYEEEERQRGNFPDRFSGHQFPNYSSELNVNALLLGDSALYLCASSWSGQGGEQYFGPGTRLTVT.

This chain uses TRBV3-1 with TRBJ1-1; D remains unclear. V was clipped by 0 bases and J by 1 base, with 6 bases between them. CDR1 and CDR2 from the germline V gene are LGHDT and YNNKEL (reference sequence). The CDR3 consists of 14 residues. In nucleotides, the CDR3 is TGTGCCAGCAGCCAAGACCCCGCGAACACTGAAGCTTTCTTT. It is translated as CASSQDPANTEAFF.

The chain has TRBV28 and TRBJ2-7, with 10 bases lining up with TRBD2. The CDR3 covers 15 residues. Germline V gene sequence: CDR1 MDHEN, CDR2 SYDVKM. V shed 4 bases, J shed 0 bases, and the junction held 3 bases outside the gene matches. The CDR3 protein is CASSYSGGTSYEQYV. CDR3 coding DNA: TGTGCCAGCAGTTATAGCGGGGGGACCTCCTACGAGCAGTACGTC.

A remark on this clonotype: A much more abundant neighbour one base away suggests this may be a read error. This sequence joins TRBV12-3 or TRBV12-4 and TRBJ1-3; D is ambiguous. The CDR3 sequence is 15 residues long. The CDR3 DNA is TGTGCCAACAGTTTCCCAGGCCTAGCTGGAAACACCATATATTTT. Protein: CANSFPGLAGNTIYF.

This clonotype was seen at least ten times. The chain uses TRBV7-9 and TRBJ1-2; possibly TRBD1 for D (5 bases). Per germline, CDR1 SEHNR and CDR2 FQNEAQ (reference sequence). The V end was cut by 5 bases, the J end by 0 bases, with 16 bases between. The CDR3 is 16 amino acids. This CDR3 is CASSTPSGYSNYGYTF. CDR3 nucleotides: TGTGCCAGCAGCACGCCTTCAGGGTATTCTAACTATGGCTACACCTTC.

This clonotype appeared a few times. The genes are TRBV11-3 and TRBJ2-1; tentative D call: TRBD2 (6 bases). The V end was cut by 5 bases, the J end by 1 base, with 15 bases between. The germline CDR1 and CDR2 sequences are SGHNT and YENEEA. The CDR3 totals 16 residues. As DNA, the CDR3 is TGTGCCAGCAGCCCCTTTCGGGGAGGTTCCTACAATGAGCAGTTCTTC. Its protein product is CASSPFRGGSYNEQFF.

V is TRBV10-3 and J is TRBJ2-5; D may be TRBD1 (5 bases). Germline-derived CDR1 and CDR2 are ENHRY and SYGVKD. The CDR3 totals 15 residues. With 5 bases removed from V and 2 bases from J, the gap between germline ends came to 15 bases. The chain's CDR3 is CAISPDQDRQETQYF. The DNA for the CDR3 is TGTGCCATCAGTCCTGATCAAGACAGACAAGAGACCCAGTACTTC.

The chain joins TRBV10-3 to TRBJ1-2, with unresolved D. In germline, CDR1 is ENHRY, CDR2 SYGVKD. Trimming left V 2 bases short and J 2 bases short, with 9 bases between. CDR3 size: 14 residues. The CDR3 protein is CAISEETGNYGYTF. The CDR3, as DNA: TGTGCCATCAGTGAGGAGACGGGGAACTATGGCTACACCTTC.

This clonotype appeared a few times. The rearrangement uses TRBV7-8 and TRBJ1-3; D is perhaps TRBD1 (5 bases). CDR3 length: 16 residues. The V end lost 4 bases, the J end lost 4 bases, and 17 bases lay between the germline ends. Germline V gives CDR1 SGHVS, CDR2 FQNEAQ. This CDR3 reads CASSYRQSRGGNTIYF. As DNA, the CDR3 is TGTGCCAGCAGCTATCGACAGTCACGGGGCGGAAACACCATATATTTT.

Only a few counts were recorded for this clonotype. The chain carries TRBV7-2 and TRBJ2-5, with 11 positions matching TRBD2. Per germline, CDR1 SGHTA and CDR2 FQGNSA. V dropped 1 base and J dropped 1; count of bases not matched to a gene: 5. The CDR3 length is 17 residues. The CDR3 sequence: CASSLGLAGGLQETQYF. The CDR3, as DNA: TGTGCCAGCAGCTTAGGGCTAGCGGGGGGCCTCCAAGAGACCCAGTACTTC. The variable domain in full, with the rest retrieved from reference TRBV7-2 and TRBJ2-5, is GAGVSQSPSNKVTEKGKDVELRCDPISGHTALYWYRQSLGQGLEFLIYFQGNSAPDKSGLPSDRFSAERTGGSVSTLTIQRTQQEDSAVYLCASSLGLAGGLQETQYFGPGTRLLVL.

This clonotype has more than one count but fewer than ten. The CDR3 DNA reads as TGTGCCAGCACCCGGATGGGGGCTCTCACTGAAGCTTTCTTT. The encoded protein is CASTRMGALTEAFF. The chain combines TRBV5-4 with TRBJ1-1, with a weak D call TRBD1 (6 bases). The CDR3 is 14 amino acids. V shed 6 bases and J shed 4 bases, with 16 bases lying between them. Germline CDR1 and CDR2: SGHNT and YYREEE (reference sequence).

This chain links TRBV14 with TRBJ2-1; D is unresolved. V shed 2 bases and J shed 8 bases, with 7 bases lying between them. The CDR3 is 12 amino acids. Germline CDR1 and CDR2: SGHDN and FVKESK. The CDR3 coding sequence is TGTGCCAGCAGCCAACTCCGCTATGAGCAGTTCTTC. It codes for CASSQLRYEQFF.

The chain couples TRBV29-1 to TRBJ2-7; D might be TRBD2 (6 bases). The germline V gene encodes CDR1 SQVTM and CDR2 ANQGSEA. The CDR3 runs 12 residues. With 6 bases removed from V and 6 bases from J, the gap between germline ends came to 15 bases. This chain's CDR3 is CSVVGGTGEQYV. The CDR3 nucleotides are TGCAGCGTCGTGGGGGGTACGGGCGAGCAGTACGTC.

This clonotype was recorded many times. V is TRBV7-9 and J is TRBJ2-1; maybe TRBD2 (6 bases). Deletions cut 1 base from V and 2 bases from J, with 9 bases between. Germline CDR1 is SEHNR and CDR2 is FQNEAQ (reference sequence). CDR3 length: 15 residues. CDR3 nucleotide sequence: TGTGCCAGCAGCTTAGAGGAGGGCCCCTACAATGAGCAGTTCTTC. Protein product: CASSLEEGPYNEQFF.

This clonotype was observed at least ten times. V is TRBV7-2 and J is TRBJ1-6; D is unclear. This CDR3 has 15 residues. CDR1 is SGHTA, CDR2 FQGNSA, per germline. Trimming left V 1 base short and J 6 bases short, with 10 bases between. The CDR3 loop is CASSLGRALNSPLHF. As DNA, the CDR3 is TGTGCCAGCAGCTTAGGCAGAGCTCTTAATTCACCCCTCCACTTT.

This clonotype has a count of ten or more. CDR3 residues: CASTQSRRTSTEAFF. In DNA form, the CDR3 reads TGTGCCAGCACCCAAAGCAGGCGTACAAGCACTGAAGCTTTCTTT. The chain couples TRBV12-3 or TRBV12-4 to TRBJ1-1; D is ambiguous. The CDR3 has 15 amino acids. The V and J ends lost 7 bases and 4 bases respectively, with 19 bases between them.

The chain has TRBV4-3 and TRBJ1-1, with 7 nucleotides matching TRBD1. The trim removed 1 base at V and 8 bases at J, leaving 7 bases unmatched. This CDR3 is built from 14 residues. Germline loops: CDR1 LGHNA, CDR2 YSLEER. The CDR3 spells CASSQGTGGLEAFF. The CDR3 DNA follows: TGCGCCAGCAGCCAAGGGACAGGAGGACTAGAAGCTTTCTTT.

The V and J genes are TRBV7-6 and TRBJ2-7; a possible D gene is TRBD2 (6 bases). This CDR3 spans 15 amino acids. Per germline, CDR1 SGHVS and CDR2 FNYEAQ. Trimming removed 1 base from V and 3 bases from J, with 13 bases in between. The CDR3 here is CASSLGPGTGYEQYV. Here the CDR3 DNA reads TGTGCCAGCAGCTTAGGTCCTGGGACTGGCTACGAGCAGTACGTC.

This clonotype has a handful of counts. The J gene is TRBJ2-5, the V gene TRBV4-1, with D tentatively TRBD2 (6 bases). The CDR3 has 15 amino acids. In germline, CDR1 is MGHRA, CDR2 YSYEKL. The V gene lost 3 bases and the J gene lost 5 bases, with 16 bases spanning the gap. The CDR3 DNA reads TGCGCCAGCAGCCATCCCGGACCGGCGGGGGAGACCCAGTACTTC. This translates into CASSHPGPAGETQYF.

The table lists this clonotype with many counts. This chain links TRBV7-2 with TRBJ2-3; 7 bases fit TRBD1. The CDR3 has 17 amino acids. Germline V gene sequence: CDR1 SGHTA, CDR2 FQGNSA. V gave up 5 bases and J gave up 6 bases; unmatched junction bases: 17. In DNA, the CDR3 is TGTGCCAGCAGCCTCCACAAGACAGGGCGACTTCGGGATACGCAGTATTTT. This translates into CASSLHKTGRLRDTQYF.

This chain connects TRBV4-1 to TRBJ1-1, with TRBD1 identical over 8 bases. J was trimmed by 10 bases and V by 5 bases; bases with no gene match: 3. Germline V gene data show CDR1 as MGHRA and CDR2 as YSYEKL. CDR3 size: 11 residues. In nucleotides, the CDR3 is TGCGCCAGCAGCAAACAGGGGGGAGCTTTCTTT. Its protein is CASSKQGGAFF.

This clonotype has ten or more counts. The J gene is TRBJ2-7, the V gene TRBV7-9; D is undetermined. V was pared by 0 bases and J by 4 bases, with 7 bases between. The germline CDR1 and CDR2 sequences are SEHNR and FQNEAQ (reference sequence). The CDR3 runs to 13 residues. The CDR3 DNA sequence: TGTGCCAGCAGCTTAGCTCCCTGGTACGAGCAGTACTTC. It encodes CASSLAPWYEQYF.